The clone carrying this TCR beta chain was seen only a few times. Its antigen is currently unknown. This specimen comes from a study of cytomegalovirus exposure and HLA in healthy donors. This CDR3 comprises 12 residues. Germline CDR1 MNHEY, CDR2 SMNVEV (reference sequence). Trimming cost V 6 bases and J 1 base, with 6 bases left between them. The study's findings and limits: The productive fraction for most TCR beta V segments was about 87% or about 30% in an earlier analysis.

Primers: 60 Vbeta forward and 13 Jbeta reverse. Sequencing was performed with immunoSEQ multiplex PCR; in TCRdb, only in-frame clones are kept and a portion is missing. This table holds roughly 140,000 clones, approximately 80% found once. The receptor's source is a female donor in good health and CMV-seronegative. The specimen sequenced was PBMCs. V is TRBV27 and J is TRBJ1-1, with unresolved D. The CDR3 DNA reads TGTGCCAGCAGCGGGAGGAACACTGAAGCTTTCTTT. Translated, it gives CASSGRNTEAFF.